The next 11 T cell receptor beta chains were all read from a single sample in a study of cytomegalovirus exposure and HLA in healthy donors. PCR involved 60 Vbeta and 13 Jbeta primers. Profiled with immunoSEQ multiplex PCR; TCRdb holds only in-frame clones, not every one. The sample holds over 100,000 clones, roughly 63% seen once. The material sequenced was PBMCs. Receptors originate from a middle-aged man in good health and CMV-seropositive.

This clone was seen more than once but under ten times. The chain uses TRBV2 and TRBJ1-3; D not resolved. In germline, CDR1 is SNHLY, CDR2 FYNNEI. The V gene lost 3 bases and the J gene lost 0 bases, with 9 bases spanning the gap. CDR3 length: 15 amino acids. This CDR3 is CASSERSTSGNTIYF. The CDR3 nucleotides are TGTGCCAGCAGTGAGCGGAGTACCTCTGGAAACACCATATATTTT.

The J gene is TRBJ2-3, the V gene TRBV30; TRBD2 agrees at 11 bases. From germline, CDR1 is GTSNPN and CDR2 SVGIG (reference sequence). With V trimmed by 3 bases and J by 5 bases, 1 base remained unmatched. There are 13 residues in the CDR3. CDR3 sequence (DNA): TGTGCCTGGAGACTAGCGGGAGTAGATACGCAGTATTTT. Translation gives CAWRLAGVDTQYF.

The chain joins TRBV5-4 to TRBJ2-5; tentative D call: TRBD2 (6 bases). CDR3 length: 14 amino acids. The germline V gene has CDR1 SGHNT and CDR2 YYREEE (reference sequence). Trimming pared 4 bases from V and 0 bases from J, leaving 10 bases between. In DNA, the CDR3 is TGTGCCAGCAGCCTCCGGGGGTACCAAGAGACCCAGTACTTC. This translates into CASSLRGYQETQYF. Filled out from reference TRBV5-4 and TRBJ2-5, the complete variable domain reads ETGVTQSPTHLIKTRGQQVTLRCSSQSGHNTVSWYQQALGQGPQFIFQYYREEENGRGNFPPRFSGLQFPNYSSELNVNALELDDSALYLCASSLRGYQETQYFGPGTRLLVL.

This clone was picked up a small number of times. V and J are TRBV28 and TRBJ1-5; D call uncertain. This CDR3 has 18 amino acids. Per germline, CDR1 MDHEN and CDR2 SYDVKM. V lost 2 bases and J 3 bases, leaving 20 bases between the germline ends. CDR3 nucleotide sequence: TGTGCCAGCAGTTTAACCAGGCTAGGGTTCGGGGTCAATCAGCCCCAGCATTTT. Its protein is CASSLTRLGFGVNQPQHF.

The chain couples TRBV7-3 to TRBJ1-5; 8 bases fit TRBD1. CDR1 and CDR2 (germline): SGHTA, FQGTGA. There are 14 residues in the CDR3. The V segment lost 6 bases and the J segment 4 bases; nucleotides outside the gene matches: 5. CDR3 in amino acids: CASRSGQENQPQHF. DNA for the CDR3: TGTGCCAGCAGGTCGGGACAGGAGAATCAGCCCCAGCATTTT.

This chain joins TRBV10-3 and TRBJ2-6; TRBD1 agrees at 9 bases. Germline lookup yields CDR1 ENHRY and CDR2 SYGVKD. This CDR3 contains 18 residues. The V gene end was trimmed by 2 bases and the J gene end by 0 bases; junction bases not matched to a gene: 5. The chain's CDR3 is CAISEQQGAASGANVLTF. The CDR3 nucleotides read TGTGCCATCAGTGAGCAACAGGGGGCAGCCTCTGGGGCCAACGTCCTGACTTTC.

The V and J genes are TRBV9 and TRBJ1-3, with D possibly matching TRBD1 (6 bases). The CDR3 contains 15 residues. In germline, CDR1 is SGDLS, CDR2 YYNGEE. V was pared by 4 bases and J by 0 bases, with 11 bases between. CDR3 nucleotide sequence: TGTGCCAGCAGCCACGGACAGTCCTCTGGAAACACCATATATTTT. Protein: CASSHGQSSGNTIYF.

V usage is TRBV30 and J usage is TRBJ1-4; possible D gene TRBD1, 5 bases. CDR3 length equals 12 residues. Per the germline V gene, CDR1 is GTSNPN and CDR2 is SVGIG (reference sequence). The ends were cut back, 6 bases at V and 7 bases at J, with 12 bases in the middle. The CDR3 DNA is TGTGCCTGCCAGGGCAGAGGTGAAAAACTGTTTTTT. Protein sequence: CACQGRGEKLFF.

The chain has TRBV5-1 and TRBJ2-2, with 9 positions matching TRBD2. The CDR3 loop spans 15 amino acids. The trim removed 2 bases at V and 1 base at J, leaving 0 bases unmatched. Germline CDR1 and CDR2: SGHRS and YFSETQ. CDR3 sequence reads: CASSFSGGNTGELFF. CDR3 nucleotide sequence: TGCGCCAGCAGCTTTAGCGGGGGGAACACCGGGGAGCTGTTTTTT.

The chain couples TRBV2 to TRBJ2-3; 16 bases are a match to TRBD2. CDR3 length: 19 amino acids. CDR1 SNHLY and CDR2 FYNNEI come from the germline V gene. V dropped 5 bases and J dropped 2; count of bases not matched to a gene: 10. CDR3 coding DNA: TGTGCCAGCAGTCGGGGACTAGCGGGAGGGAATATGTTCACAGATACGCAGTATTTT. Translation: CASSRGLAGGNMFTDTQYF.

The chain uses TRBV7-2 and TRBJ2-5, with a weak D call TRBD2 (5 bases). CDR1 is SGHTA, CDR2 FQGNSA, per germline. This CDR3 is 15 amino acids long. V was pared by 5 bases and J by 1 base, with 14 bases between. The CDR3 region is CASSLTAGGQETQYF. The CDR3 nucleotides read TGTGCCAGCAGCCTCACGGCGGGTGGCCAAGAGACCCAGTACTTC.